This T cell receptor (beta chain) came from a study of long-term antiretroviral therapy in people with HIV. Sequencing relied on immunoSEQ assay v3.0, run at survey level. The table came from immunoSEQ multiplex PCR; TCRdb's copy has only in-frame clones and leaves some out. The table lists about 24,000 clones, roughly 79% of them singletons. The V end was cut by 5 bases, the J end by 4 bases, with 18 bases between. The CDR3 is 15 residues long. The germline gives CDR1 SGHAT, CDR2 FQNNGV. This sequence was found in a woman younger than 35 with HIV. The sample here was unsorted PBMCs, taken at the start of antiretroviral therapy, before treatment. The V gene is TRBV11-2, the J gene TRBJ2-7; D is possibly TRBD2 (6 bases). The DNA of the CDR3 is TGTGCCAGCAGCGCCCCCAGGGCGGGGATTTACGAGCAGTACTTC. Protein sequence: CASSAPRAGIYEQYF.